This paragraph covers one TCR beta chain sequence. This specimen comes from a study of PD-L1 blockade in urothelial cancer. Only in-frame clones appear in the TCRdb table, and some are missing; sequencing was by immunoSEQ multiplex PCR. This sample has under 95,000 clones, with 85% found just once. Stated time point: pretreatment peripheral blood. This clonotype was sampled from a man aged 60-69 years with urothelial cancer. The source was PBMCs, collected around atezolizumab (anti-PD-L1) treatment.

The CDR3 DNA is TGCAGTGCGGAGCCCGAAGAGACCCAGTACTTC. This translates into CSAEPEETQYF. V is TRBV20-1 and J is TRBJ2-5; D unclear. V was cut by 6 bases and J by 3 bases, with 8 bases left in between. This CDR3 spans 11 amino acids. Per germline, CDR1 DFQATT and CDR2 SNEGSKA (reference sequence).